This is a list of T cell receptor beta chains from one sample in a study of monozygotic twins with inflammatory bowel disease. From its re-call of the 5' RACE reads, TCRdb lists each CDR3 protein once, without DNA. The data show some 440,000 distinct CDR3 sequences, and the top ten clones hold 2% to 2.5%. Sequencing used blood. The source of these receptors is a human donor with ulcerative colitis or Crohn's disease, or a healthy co-twin of an affected twin (not recorded which). Each CDR3 is given with its conserved first and last residue. Each record gives: V gene, J gene, CDR3 protein.

TRBV20-1	TRBJ1-2	CSAEGRGGYTF
TRBV5-1	TRBJ2-1	CASSAGQAGNEQFF
TRBV19	TRBJ1-1	CASSSLLGTGLNTEAFF
TRBV28	TRBJ2-3	CASSLRGSAGTDTQYF
TRBV20-1	TRBJ2-2	CSALAGGAGTGELFF
TRBV7-8	TRBJ2-1	CASSLAGLQQFF
TRBV18	TRBJ1-1	CASSPLEMRGTEAFF
TRBV6-6	TRBJ2-7	CASSYIPGGEQYF
TRBV5-4	TRBJ2-1	CASSASSGGAGEQFF
TRBV20-1	TRBJ1-5	CSASTVYSNQPQHF
TRBV20-1	TRBJ2-7	CSASFPASYEQYF
TRBV10-3	TRBJ1-5	CAISNRQNSNQPQHF
TRBV4-1	TRBJ1-2	CASSQPLGPTYGYTF
TRBV29-1	TRBJ1-5	CSVAAPNQPQHF
TRBV18	TRBJ2-1	CASSPPQGARYNEQFF
TRBV11-2	TRBJ1-6	CASSAGQAVSPLHF
TRBV6-5	TRBJ2-2	CASSYGAGTGELFF
TRBV7-2	TRBJ2-3	CASSLNLGSRTDTQYF
TRBV11-2	TRBJ2-1	CASSSAGLGGGEQFF
TRBV7-8	TRBJ1-2	CASSQDLGAPGYTF
TRBV11-2	TRBJ2-2	CASSLGLAEGSGELFF
TRBV9	TRBJ2-2	CASSPDRGATGELFF
TRBV7-9	TRBJ2-3	CASLVSGADTQYF
TRBV25-1	TRBJ1-5	CASSELGGNQPQHF
TRBV20-1	TRBJ1-2	CSARVGQGGGYTF
TRBV5-6	TRBJ1-1	CASSLRTITGQTEAFF
TRBV12-3/TRBV12-4	TRBJ2-5	CASSLWTSGEQETQYF
TRBV5-1	TRBJ2-2	CASSPWTDNTGELFF
TRBV7-8	TRBJ1-1	CASSPRGEGNTEAFF
TRBV5-6	TRBJ1-5	CASSSDSGNQPQHF
TRBV6-6	TRBJ2-7	CATRAGPYEQYF